Shown below are 28 T cell receptor beta chains from a single sample sequenced in a study of blood T cell repertoires in COVID-19. The table came from immunoSEQ multiplex PCR; TCRdb's copy has only in-frame clones and leaves some out. The data hold approximately 79,000 clones, with roughly 91% observed a single time. The sequenced sample consisted of peripheral blood. The receptors come from a man aged 60-69 years with acute or convalescent COVID-19.

The genes are TRBV12-3 or TRBV12-4 and TRBJ2-2, with TRBD1 as a possible D gene (6 bases). The CDR3 totals 13 residues. Deletions cut 6 bases from V and 8 bases from J, with 13 bases between. The CDR3 sequence: CASRFDRLGELFF. Written as DNA, the CDR3 is TGTGCCAGCAGATTTGACAGGTTAGGGGAGCTGTTTTTT.

The chain is built from TRBV6-6 and TRBJ2-2, with D perhaps matching TRBD1 (5 bases). The CDR3 sequence is 15 residues long. The germline V gene has CDR1 MNHNY and CDR2 SVGAGI (reference sequence). The V and J ends lost 6 bases and 4 bases respectively, with 15 bases between them. The CDR3: CASRPRVGITGELFF. The CDR3, as DNA: TGTGCCAGCAGACCCAGGGTTGGGATCACCGGGGAGCTGTTTTTT.

V gene TRBV9 combines with J gene TRBJ2-1; 12 nucleotides line up with TRBD2. Per the germline V gene, CDR1 is SGDLS and CDR2 is YYNGEE. With 3 bases clipped from V and 8 bases from J, the junction kept 3 bases outside the gene matches. This CDR3 comprises 14 residues. The CDR3 reads CASSASGRADEQFF. CDR3 coding DNA: TGTGCCAGCAGCGCTAGCGGGAGGGCCGATGAGCAGTTCTTC.

This clone occurred a few times. The sample has other DNA sequences that encode this CDR3 too. The chain uses TRBV12-5 and TRBJ1-2, with D unresolved. This CDR3 comprises 14 residues. Trimming took 1 base from V and 2 from J, leaving 8 bases between them. Germline values: CDR1 LGHNT, CDR2 FRNRAP. CDR3 region: CASGLGRSNYGYTF. The DNA of the CDR3 is TGTGCTAGTGGTTTGGGACGGAGCAACTATGGCTACACCTTC.

V is TRBV5-4 and J is TRBJ2-1; the match to TRBD1 covers 10 bases. V lost 5 bases to trimming and J lost 9 bases; unmatched junction nucleotides: 5. This CDR3 region has 13 residues. CDR1 and CDR2 (germline): SGHNT, YYREEE (reference sequence). CDR3 nucleotides: TGTGCCAGCAGTGTGACAGGGGGCGGTGAGCAGTTCTTC. Encoded protein: CASSVTGGGEQFF.

The chain recombines TRBV5-1 with TRBJ2-2, with unresolved D. From germline, CDR1 is SGHRS and CDR2 YFSETQ. This CDR3 region has 11 residues. V was trimmed by 3 bases and J by 5 bases, leaving 2 bases between them. CDR3 sequence (DNA): TGCGCCAGCAGCTCGACCGGGGAGCTGTTTTTT. It encodes CASSSTGELFF.

The chain carries TRBV2 and TRBJ2-7; 9 nucleotides line up with TRBD1. This CDR3 has 13 residues. CDR1 SNHLY and CDR2 FYNNEI come from the germline V gene. After removal of 5 bases from V and 6 bases from J, the junction contained 5 bases not matched to a gene. This CDR3 reads CASSRDRVSEQYF. The CDR3 DNA reads TGTGCCAGCAGTAGGGACAGGGTCTCCGAGCAGTACTTC.

This chain uses TRBV6-5 with TRBJ1-4; D remains ambiguous. The germline V and J ends were trimmed by 3 bases and 8 bases, with 13 bases remaining between them. The CDR3 has 14 residues. Germline CDR1 MNHEY, CDR2 SVGAGI. The CDR3 DNA reads as TGTGCCAGCAGTTATATGTCCCCGGGGGAAAAACTGTTTTTT. Translation: CASSYMSPGEKLFF.

V usage is TRBV20-1 and J usage is TRBJ2-1; D remains ambiguous. CDR3 length: 11 amino acids. Germline-derived CDR1 and CDR2 are DFQATT and SNEGSKA (reference sequence). V lost 4 bases and J lost 6, with 7 bases in between. CDR3 DNA sequence: TGCAGTGCTAAGTCAGGCAATGAGCAGTTCTTC. It yields the protein CSAKSGNEQFF.

The rearrangement links TRBV7-9 to TRBJ1-6; no firm D call. In germline, CDR1 is SEHNR, CDR2 FQNEAQ (reference sequence). This CDR3 region has 13 residues. V lost 1 base to trimming and J lost 10 bases, with 8 bases between them. The CDR3 here is CASSLDLESPLHF. CDR3 DNA: TGTGCCAGCAGCTTAGATCTAGAATCACCCCTCCACTTT.

The chain joins TRBV9 to TRBJ1-2; TRBD1 aligns across 8 bases. The CDR3 loop spans 14 amino acids. V shed 3 bases, J shed 2 bases, and the junction held 3 bases outside the gene matches. CDR1 and CDR2 from the germline V gene are SGDLS and YYNGEE. CDR3 DNA: TGTGCCAGCAGCGCCGGACAGGGAAACTATGGCTACACCTTC. Protein sequence: CASSAGQGNYGYTF.

The V and J genes are TRBV12-5 and TRBJ2-5; 14 bases are a match to TRBD2. With 3 bases clipped from V and 2 bases from J, the junction kept 2 bases outside the gene matches. This CDR3 contains 16 residues. The germline V gene has CDR1 LGHNT and CDR2 FRNRAP. The CDR3 sequence: CASGLGTSGGQETQYF. The CDR3 bases are TGTGCTAGTGGTTTAGGGACTAGCGGGGGACAAGAGACCCAGTACTTC.

The chain couples TRBV5-6 to TRBJ1-2; TRBD1 matches at 9 bases. With V trimmed by 3 bases and J by 2 bases, 5 bases remained unmatched. This CDR3 comprises 15 residues. CDR1 and CDR2 (germline): SGHDT, YYEEEE. For the CDR3, the DNA is TGTGCCAGCAGCTCCGGGACAGGGAGGAACTATGGCTACACCTTC. Translating it yields CASSSGTGRNYGYTF. Based on the CDR3 plus reference TRBV5-6 and TRBJ1-2, the full variable domain is DAGVTQSPTHLIKTRGQQVTLRCSPKSGHDTVSWYQQALGQGPQFIFQYYEEEERQRGNFPDRFSGHQFPNYSSELNVNALLLGDSALYLCASSSGTGRNYGYTFGSGTRLTVV.

The chain recombines TRBV7-9 with TRBJ1-4, with 8 bases lining up with TRBD1. CDR1 and CDR2 from the germline V gene are SEHNR and FQNEAQ (reference sequence). The CDR3 runs 14 residues. Losses at the gene ends were 3 bases for V and 8 bases for J; bases not matched to a gene: 5. CDR3: CASSFPGQDEKLFF. As DNA, the CDR3 is TGTGCCAGCAGCTTCCCGGGACAGGACGAAAAACTGTTTTTT.

This clone has only a few counts. The gene calls are TRBV27 and TRBJ1-5, with 7 bases identical to TRBD1. There are 13 residues in the CDR3. The trim removed 5 bases at V and 5 bases at J, leaving 3 bases unmatched. Germline-derived CDR1 and CDR2 are MNHEY and SMNVEV (reference sequence). CDR3 protein: CASSPGGYQPQHF. In DNA, the CDR3 is TGTGCCAGCAGTCCAGGGGGATATCAGCCCCAGCATTTT.

The V gene is TRBV19, the J gene TRBJ2-1; TRBD1 might be the D (5 bases). Germline V gives CDR1 LNHDA, CDR2 SQIVND (reference sequence). The V end was cut by 3 bases, the J end by 4 bases, with 10 bases between. The CDR3 is 14 amino acids. CDR3: CASSIQGIYNEQFF. CDR3 DNA sequence: TGTGCCAGTAGTATTCAGGGTATATACAATGAGCAGTTCTTC.

The gene calls are TRBV21-1 and TRBJ2-7; TRBD2 is the table's D call and was not checked against the DNA. TRBV21-1 has pseudogene status. This CDR3 comprises 18 residues. The CDR3 DNA is TGTGCCAGCAGCAAAGGCCCACTAGCGGGAGGACGGCGGGGGGAGCAGTACTTC. It codes for CASSKGPLAGGRRGEQYF.

This clone appeared once. The chain is built from TRBV12-5 and TRBJ2-1; TRBD1 might be the D (5 bases). Trimming shortened V by 4 bases and J by 4 bases, and 11 bases separated the two germline ends. CDR3 size: 14 residues. Germline CDR1 and CDR2: LGHNT and FRNRAP. CDR3 amino acids: CASGSVDTYNEQFF. In nucleotides, the CDR3 is TGTGCTAGTGGTTCAGTGGACACGTACAATGAGCAGTTCTTC. The variable domain in full, completed from reference TRBV12-5 and TRBJ2-1, reads DARVTQTPRHKVTEMGQEVTMRCQPILGHNTVFWYRQTMMQGLELLAYFRNRAPLDDSGMPKDRFSAEMPDATLATLKIQPSEPRDSAVYFCASGSVDTYNEQFFGPGTRLTVL.

This chain links TRBV4-1 with TRBJ2-1, with 8 bases aligning to TRBD2. Per germline, CDR1 MGHRA and CDR2 YSYEKL. The CDR3 spans 16 residues. J was trimmed by 8 bases and V by 1 base; bases with no gene match: 10. DNA for the CDR3: TGCGCCAGCAGCCAAGGAATTCTAGCGGGTCTCCATGAGCAGTTCTTC. Translating gives CASSQGILAGLHEQFF.

V usage is TRBV7-6 and J usage is TRBJ2-5; 9 nucleotides line up with TRBD1. V gave up 5 bases and J gave up 4 bases; unmatched junction bases: 11. CDR3 length: 16 residues. Germline V gives CDR1 SGHVS, CDR2 FNYEAQ. The CDR3 loop is CASSADRGQRGETQYF. CDR3 coding DNA: TGTGCCAGCAGCGCGGACAGGGGCCAACGGGGAGAGACCCAGTACTTC.

This rearrangement joins TRBV19 to TRBJ1-6; a weak D match, TRBD1 (6 bases). The CDR3 loop spans 16 amino acids. The germline CDR1 and CDR2 sequences are LNHDA and SQIVND (reference sequence). V lost 7 bases, J lost 6 bases, and 19 bases lay in between. CDR3: CASTRGGGTINSPLHF. CDR3 bases: TGTGCCAGTACCCGGGGAGGGGGAACTATTAATTCACCCCTCCACTTT.

This clone was observed a single time. The CDR3 sequence is CASSVVLAAELFF. CDR3 coding DNA: TGTGCCAGCAGTGTCGTACTAGCGGCGGAGCTGTTTTTT. The chain couples TRBV2 to TRBJ2-2, with 8 positions matching TRBD2. CDR3 size: 13 residues. The junction had 5 bases not matched to a gene; V was cut back by 4 bases and J by 10 bases. CDR1 SNHLY and CDR2 FYNNEI come from the germline V gene.

This chain joins TRBV7-6 and TRBJ2-7, with 10 bases that match TRBD1. Looked up from germline, CDR1 is SGHVS and CDR2 is FNYEAQ. The CDR3 totals 15 residues. The V and J ends lost 5 bases and 2 bases, in that order; junction bases with no gene match: 6. The CDR3 reads CASSVTGGTAYEQYF. The CDR3 bases are TGTGCCAGCAGCGTGACAGGGGGCACCGCCTACGAGCAGTACTTC.

Concerning this clone itself: An end of the junction does not agree with germline; a read error may underlie this. V is TRBV27 and J is TRBJ2-1; D is unclear. CDR1 is MNHEY and CDR2 is SMNVEV in the germline V gene (reference sequence). This CDR3 has 11 residues. CDR3 sequence (DNA): TGCCACAGTCACCCCTACAATGAGCAGTTCTTC. Its translation is CHSHPYNEQFF.

The chain recombines TRBV10-3 with TRBJ1-2, with 10 bases lining up with TRBD1. Germline values: CDR1 ENHRY, CDR2 SYGVKD. This CDR3 comprises 15 residues. V lost 6 bases to trimming and J lost 2 bases; unmatched junction nucleotides: 6. CDR3 nucleotides: TGTGCCATCAGCGGGGGGACAGGGGTAAACTATGGCTACACCTTC. It translates to CAISGGTGVNYGYTF.

The chain is built from TRBV27 and TRBJ2-2; D not certain. Germline V CDR1 and CDR2: MNHEY, SMNVEV (reference sequence). Trimming took off 5 bases at V and 4 bases at J, with 11 bases between the two ends. CDR3 length: 14 amino acids. CDR3 residues: CASSLITGTGELFF. The CDR3 nucleotides are TGTGCCAGCAGTCTGATCACGGGCACCGGGGAGCTGTTTTTT.

The J gene is TRBJ2-3, the V gene TRBV19, with 11 bases that match TRBD1. V lost 5 bases and J lost 3; bases outside the gene matches: 7. CDR3 length: 16 amino acids. Germline-derived CDR1 and CDR2 are LNHDA and SQIVND (reference sequence). The CDR3 spells CASSPGQGAGTDTQYF. CDR3 DNA sequence: TGTGCCAGTAGTCCCGGACAGGGGGCAGGAACAGATACGCAGTATTTT.

The chain combines TRBV5-1 with TRBJ2-6; a weak D match, TRBD1 (6 bases). Germline loops: CDR1 SGHRS, CDR2 YFSETQ. Trimming stripped 4 bases from V and 0 bases from J, with 11 bases between. The length of the CDR3 is 16 residues. CDR3 in amino acids: CASSLGQVSGANVLTF. CDR3 sequence (DNA): TGCGCCAGCAGCCTGGGACAAGTCTCTGGGGCCAACGTCCTGACTTTC.